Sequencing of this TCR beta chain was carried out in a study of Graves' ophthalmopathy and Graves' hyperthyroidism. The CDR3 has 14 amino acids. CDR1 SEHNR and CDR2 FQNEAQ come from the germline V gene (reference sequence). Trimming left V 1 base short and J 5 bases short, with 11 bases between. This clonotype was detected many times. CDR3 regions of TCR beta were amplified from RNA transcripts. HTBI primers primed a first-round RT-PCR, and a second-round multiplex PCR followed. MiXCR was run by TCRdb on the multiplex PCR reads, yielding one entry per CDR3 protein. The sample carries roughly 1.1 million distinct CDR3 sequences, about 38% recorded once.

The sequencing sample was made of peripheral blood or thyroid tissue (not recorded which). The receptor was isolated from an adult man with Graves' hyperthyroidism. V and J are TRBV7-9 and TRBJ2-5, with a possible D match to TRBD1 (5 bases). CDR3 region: CASSLDLGPETQYF. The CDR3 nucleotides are TGTGCCAGCAGCTTAGACCTGGGGCCGGAGACCCAGTACTTC.